This TCR beta chain comes out of a study of CD8 T cells in Susac syndrome. An amount of RNA that ranged from about 0.45 to 1 ug was reverse transcribed with random hexamers. Amplification of TCR beta CDR3 used immunoSEQ multiplex PCR across 54 Vbeta and 13 Jbeta. A single record per CDR3 protein comes from TCRdb applying MiXCR to the immunoSEQ multiplex PCR reads. The sample lists roughly 130,000 distinct CDR3 sequences, roughly 94% occurring once. Sequencing of TCR beta drew on CD8+ and CD4+ T cells from blood. The patients serving as multiple sclerosis controls were treatment-naive. They had stable or active relapsing-remitting disease and fulfilled revised McDonald criteria. Negative isolation was used for CD8+ and CD4+ T cells, and FACS enrichment was applied to TEMRA cells. The source is a human donor with multiple sclerosis. The sample was CD4+ T cells from PBMCs.

Written as DNA, the CDR3 is TGCAGCGTTGCCCTAAGACTAGCGGACATACGGGAGCAGTACTTC. This gives the protein CSVALRLADIREQYF. The rearrangement joins TRBV29-1 to TRBJ2-7, with 9 bases that match TRBD2. CDR3 size: 15 residues. V was clipped by 4 bases and J by 7 bases; unmatched bases: 14. Germline assignment: CDR1 SQVTM and CDR2 ANQGSEA.